Detailed here is one T cell receptor beta chain. The antigen is not known. The data derive from a study of T-cell reconstitution after alpha-beta-depleted transplantation in children. This CDR3 is built from 16 residues. V was cut by 2 bases and J by 3 bases, with 17 bases left in between. General study findings and limits: The origin of alpha-beta T cells about two months after transplant was reportedly several hundred expanded graft clones. Most T-cell counts and diversity one year after the transplant came from T cells that were newly produced.

The TCRbeta library incorporated unique molecular identifiers. TCRdb passed the PCR reads through MiXCR, listing each CDR3 protein once. This table holds hundreds of thousands of distinct CDR3 sequences, roughly 15% found once. This sequence was found in a male patient under 18 who had a stem cell transplant for acute lymphoblastic leukemia, so the T cells may come from the graft donor. This rearrangement joins TRBV12-3 or TRBV12-4 to TRBJ2-7; TRBD2 might be the D (6 bases). The sequenced sample was PBMCs, mostly from graft donor cells, obtained 360 days after TCRalphabeta/CD19-depleted stem cell transplant. The DNA of the CDR3 is TGTGCCAGCAGTTTAAGCCCCCGGGCCGGGAGCTACGAGCAGTACTTC. Translated: CASSLSPRAGSYEQYF.